Below, 9 T cell receptor beta chains from the same sample are listed, as sequenced in a study of blood T cell repertoires in COVID-19. Sequenced by immunoSEQ multiplex PCR; TCRdb stores in-frame clones only, minus some. The sample lists under 500,000 clones, roughly nine tenths occurring once. The source material was PBMCs or T cells enriched from blood (not recorded which). These receptors were obtained from a man in his thirties or forties who had recovered from COVID-19.

The rearrangement uses TRBV28 and TRBJ1-5, with unresolved D. Trimming pared 6 bases from V and 7 bases from J, leaving 16 bases between. Germline lookup yields CDR1 MDHEN and CDR2 SYDVKM. This CDR3 comprises 14 residues. The CDR3 DNA reads TGTGCCAGCAGACCCGGGGAGGGATGGCAGCCCCAGCATTTT. This sequence encodes CASRPGEGWQPQHF.

J is TRBJ2-7 and V is TRBV7-9, with D possibly matching TRBD2 (5 bases). Trimming left V 4 bases short and J 1 base short, with 14 bases between. The CDR3 is 15 amino acids. Germline lookup yields CDR1 SEHNR and CDR2 FQNEAQ (reference sequence). CDR3 residues: CASSSPERASYEQYF. The CDR3 bases are TGTGCCAGCAGCTCCCCCGAGAGGGCATCCTACGAGCAGTACTTC.

The CDR3 spells CASSLTGTGLGYTF. The CDR3 DNA reads as TGTGCCAGCAGCCTAACCGGGACAGGGCTCGGCTACACCTTC. The genes are TRBV27 and TRBJ1-2; 9 bases match TRBD1. The ends lost 6 bases at V and 8 bases at J; junction bases unmatched: 10. Germline loops: CDR1 MNHEY, CDR2 SMNVEV (reference sequence). This CDR3 contains 14 residues.

This clone appeared once. The genes are TRBV2 and TRBJ1-1, with 7 bases aligning to TRBD1. The CDR3 covers 13 residues. V lost 4 bases to trimming and J lost 2 bases; unmatched junction nucleotides: 1. The germline CDR1 and CDR2 sequences are SNHLY and FYNNEI. The CDR3 sequence: CASSGDSNTEAFF. CDR3 nucleotide sequence: TGTGCCAGCAGTGGGGACAGTAACACTGAAGCTTTCTTT.

The V and J genes are TRBV4-1 and TRBJ2-1; 14 bases fit TRBD2. Trimming cost V 0 bases and J 6 bases; bases outside gene matches: 10. Per the germline V gene, CDR1 is MGHRA and CDR2 is YSYEKL. This CDR3 spans 19 amino acids. The chain's CDR3 is CASSQERTLGLAGANEQFF. CDR3 bases: TGCGCCAGCAGCCAAGAGCGAACCCTGGGACTAGCGGGAGCCAATGAGCAGTTCTTC.

This chain uses TRBV7-9 with TRBJ1-4, with 8 bases identical to TRBD1. CDR1 SEHNR and CDR2 FQNEAQ come from the germline V gene (reference sequence). This CDR3 is 17 amino acids long. The trim removed 2 bases at V and 3 bases at J, leaving 8 bases unmatched. The CDR3 protein is CASSLPWDRQSNEKLFF. The CDR3 DNA reads as TGTGCCAGCAGCTTACCCTGGGACAGGCAATCTAATGAAAAACTGTTTTTT. Full variable domain (rest looked up from reference TRBV7-9 and TRBJ1-4): DTGVSQNPRHKITKRGQNVTFRCDPISEHNRLYWYRQTLGQGPEFLTYFQNEAQLEKSRLLSDRFSAERPKGSFSTLEIQRTEQGDSAMYLCASSLPWDRQSNEKLFFGSGTQLSVL.

The CDR3 nucleotides are TGCGCCAGCAGGAGACTAGCGGGAGAGACGAACACCGGGGAGCTGTTTTTT. Its translation is CASRRLAGETNTGELFF. The chain employs TRBV5-1 and TRBJ2-2, with 12 positions matching TRBD2. V gave up 5 bases and J gave up 0 bases; unmatched junction bases: 5. Germline V lookup: CDR1 SGHRS, CDR2 YFSETQ. The CDR3 has 17 amino acids.

This chain joins TRBV12-2 and TRBJ2-5; TRBD1 was called by the table and not checked on the DNA. TRBV12-2 is assigned pseudogene status. The CDR3 spans 14 residues. CDR3 bases: TGTGCAAGTCACGTGGGGGCAGATCAAGAGACCCAGTACTTC. As protein: CASHVGADQETQYF.

The sample holds one count of this clone. V gene TRBV5-1 combines with J gene TRBJ2-1; TRBD2 aligns across 13 bases. The CDR3 is 17 amino acids. Trimming at V came to 0 bases and at J to 1 base, leaving 1 base not matched to a gene. Germline CDR1 SGHRS, CDR2 YFSETQ. The CDR3 bases are TGCGCCAGCAGCTTGGGGGGACTAGCGGGATCCTACAATGAGCAGTTCTTC. It codes for CASSLGGLAGSYNEQFF.